The 8 T cell receptor beta chains reported below all come from one sample, sequenced in a study of cytomegalovirus exposure and HLA in healthy donors. Use of 60 Vbeta and 13 Jbeta primers characterized the PCR. Assay: immunoSEQ multiplex PCR; the TCRdb copy retains only in-frame clones and omits some. The sample holds tens of thousands of clones, around 79% seen once. Sequences were obtained from PBMCs. The receptor set was obtained from a woman aged 40 to 50 in good health and CMV-seropositive.

CDR3 residues: CASSEGNYNEKLFF. In nucleotides, the CDR3 is TGTGCCAGCAGTGAGGGCAATTATAATGAAAAACTGTTTTTT. The V and J genes are TRBV2 and TRBJ1-4; D remains ambiguous. Germline loops: CDR1 SNHLY, CDR2 FYNNEI. V was shortened by 3 bases and J by 4 bases, with 9 bases between the two germline ends. The length of the CDR3 is 14 residues.

This sequence joins TRBV6-1 and TRBJ1-1, with D unclear. V lost 6 bases and J lost 8, with 13 bases in between. This CDR3 spans 12 amino acids. Per the germline V gene, CDR1 is MNHNS and CDR2 is SASEGT. CDR3 region: CASSLNTIEAFF. Written as DNA, the CDR3 is TGTGCCAGCAGCTTGAACACCATAGAAGCTTTCTTT.

The genes are TRBV19 and TRBJ1-1, with D unresolved. CDR3 length equals 12 residues. Per germline, CDR1 LNHDA and CDR2 SQIVND (reference sequence). Trimming left V 2 bases short and J 10 bases short, with 11 bases between. CDR3 in amino acids: CASSISYSGAFF. In DNA form, the CDR3 reads TGTGCCAGTAGTATATCCTATTCGGGAGCTTTCTTT.

The rearrangement links TRBV27 to TRBJ2-5, with 9 bases aligning to TRBD2. The CDR3 has 17 residues. V lost 8 bases to trimming and J lost 2 bases; unmatched junction nucleotides: 15. Germline values: CDR1 MNHEY, CDR2 SMNVEV (reference sequence). CDR3 nucleotide sequence: TGTGCCAGCCGAAGATTATGGGCTAGCGGGGATCAAGAGACCCAGTACTTC. Translating gives CASRRLWASGDQETQYF.

V gene TRBV6-6 combines with J gene TRBJ2-2, with TRBD2 matching over 15 bases. Germline assignment: CDR1 MNHNY and CDR2 SVGAGI (reference sequence). The CDR3 runs to 16 residues. The J segment lost 8 bases and the V segment lost 6 bases, leaving 7 bases of the junction unmatched. The CDR3 DNA follows: TGTGCCAGCAGCTCTGGGACTAGCGGGAGGCCGGGGGAGCTGTTTTTT. Translating it yields CASSSGTSGRPGELFF.

The chain combines TRBV2 with TRBJ1-1; 9 bases map to TRBD1. V lost 8 bases, J lost 11 bases, and 9 bases stayed unmatched. CDR1 is SNHLY and CDR2 is FYNNEI in the germline V gene. The CDR3 extends over 12 amino acids. The CDR3 coding sequence is TGTGCCAGCTGCGGGACAGGGACTCCGGCTTTCTTT. It translates to CASCGTGTPAFF.

This chain uses TRBV4-1 with TRBJ1-2, with 7 bases fitting TRBD1. Germline V CDR1 and CDR2: MGHRA, YSYEKL. The CDR3 is 14 residues long. After removal of 4 bases from V and 2 bases from J, the junction contained 4 bases not matched to a gene. DNA for the CDR3: TGCGCCAGCAGCCTCGACAGGGACAACTATGGCTACACCTTC. This sequence encodes CASSLDRDNYGYTF.

This clone was seen once. The CDR3 DNA reads TGTGCCAGTAGTCAGTCTAGCACCGGGGAGCTGTTTTTT. It encodes CASSQSSTGELFF. This chain uses TRBV19 with TRBJ2-2, with no clear D. The V end lost 5 bases, the J end lost 4 bases, and 8 bases lay between the germline ends. Germline V lookup: CDR1 LNHDA, CDR2 SQIVND (reference sequence). The CDR3 is 13 residues long.